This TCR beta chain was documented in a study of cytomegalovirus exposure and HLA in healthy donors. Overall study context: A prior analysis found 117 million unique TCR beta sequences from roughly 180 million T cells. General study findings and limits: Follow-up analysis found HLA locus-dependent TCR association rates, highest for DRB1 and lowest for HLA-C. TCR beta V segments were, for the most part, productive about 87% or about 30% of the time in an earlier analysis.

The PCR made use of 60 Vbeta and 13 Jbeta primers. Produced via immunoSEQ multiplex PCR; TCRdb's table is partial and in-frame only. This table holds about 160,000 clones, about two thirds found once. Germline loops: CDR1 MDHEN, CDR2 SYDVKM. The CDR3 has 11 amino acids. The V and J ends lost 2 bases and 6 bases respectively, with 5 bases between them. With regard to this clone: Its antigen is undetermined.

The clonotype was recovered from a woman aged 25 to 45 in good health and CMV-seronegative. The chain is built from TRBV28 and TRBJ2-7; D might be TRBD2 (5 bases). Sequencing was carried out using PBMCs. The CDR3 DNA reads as TGTGCCAGCAGTTTAAGCGGCGAGCAGTACTTC. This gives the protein CASSLSGEQYF. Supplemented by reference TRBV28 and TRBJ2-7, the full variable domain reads DVKVTQSSRYLVKRTGEKVFLECVQDMDHENMFWYRQDPGLGLRLIYFSYDVKMKEKGDIPEGYSVSREKKERFSLILESASTNQTSMYLCASSLSGEQYFGPGTRLTVT.